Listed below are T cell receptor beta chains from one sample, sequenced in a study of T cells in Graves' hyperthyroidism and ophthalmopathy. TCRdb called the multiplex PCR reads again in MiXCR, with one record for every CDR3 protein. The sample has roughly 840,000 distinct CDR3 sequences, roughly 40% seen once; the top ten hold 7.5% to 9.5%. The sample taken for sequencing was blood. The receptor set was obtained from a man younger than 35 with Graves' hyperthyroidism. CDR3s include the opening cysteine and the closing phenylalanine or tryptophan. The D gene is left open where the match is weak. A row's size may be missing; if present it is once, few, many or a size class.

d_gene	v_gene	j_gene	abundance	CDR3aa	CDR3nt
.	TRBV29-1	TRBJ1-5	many	CSVEDRGQPQHF	TGCAGCGTTGAAGATAGGGGTCAGCCCCAGCATTTT
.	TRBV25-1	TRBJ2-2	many	CASSEAGLPRTGELFF	TGTGCCAGCAGTGAAGCCGGACTGCCGAGGACCGGGGAGCTGTTTTTT
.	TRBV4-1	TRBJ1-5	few	CASSQNRVQPQHF	TGCGCCAGCAGCCAAAACAGGGTTCAGCCCCAGCATTTT
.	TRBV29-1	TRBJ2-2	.	CSVEPRGTGELFF	TGCAGCGTTGAACCAAGGGGGACCGGGGAGCTGTTTTTT
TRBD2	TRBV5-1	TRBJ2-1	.	CASSPAGGYNEQFF	TGCGCCAGCAGCCCGGCGGGAGGCTACAATGAGCAGTTCTTC
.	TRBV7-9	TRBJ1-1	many	CASSPVRQAEAFF	TGTGCCAGCAGCCCCGTCAGGCAGGCGGAAGCTTTCTTT
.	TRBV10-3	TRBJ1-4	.	CASSPSESATNEKLFF	TGTGCCAGCAGCCCCTCCGAATCTGCAACTAATGAAAAACTGTTTTTT
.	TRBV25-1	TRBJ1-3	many	CASSESGAGNTIYF	TGTGCCAGCAGTGAATCGGGGGCTGGAAACACCATATATTTT
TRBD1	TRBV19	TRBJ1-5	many	CASRTGRSNQPQHF	TGTGCCAGTAGGACAGGGAGGAGCAATCAGCCCCAGCATTTT
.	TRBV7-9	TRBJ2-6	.	CASSPRRDGSGANVLTF	TGTGCCAGCAGCCCGCGCCGCGACGGCTCTGGGGCCAACGTCCTGACTTTC
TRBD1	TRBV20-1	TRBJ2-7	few	CSARRWDRDYEQYF	TGCAGTGCTAGAAGGTGGGACAGGGACTACGAGCAGTACTTC
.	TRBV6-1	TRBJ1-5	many	CASRNNRGQPQHF	TGTGCCAGCAGAAATAACAGAGGCCAGCCCCAGCATTTT
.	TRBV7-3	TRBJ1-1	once	CASSPPPGTLAFF	TGCGCCAGCAGCCCCCCCCCCGGGACATTAGCTTTCTTT
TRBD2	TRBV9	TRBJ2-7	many	CASSLTSVPHEQYF	TGTGCCAGCAGCTTGACTAGCGTCCCCCACGAGCAGTACTTC
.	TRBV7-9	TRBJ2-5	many	CASSSTAGQQETQYF	TGTGCCAGCAGCTCGACCGCCGGACAGCAAGAGACCCAGTACTTC
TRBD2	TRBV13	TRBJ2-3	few	CASSLATSGSTDTQYF	TGTGCCAGCAGCTTAGCCACTAGCGGGAGCACAGATACGCAGTATTTT
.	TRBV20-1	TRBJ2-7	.	CSASLDPYEQYF	TGCAGTGCTAGCCTTGACCCCTACGAGCAGTACTTC
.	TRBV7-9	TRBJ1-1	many	CASSLHPLMNTEAFF	TGTGCCAGCAGCCTGCACCCCCTGATGAACACTGAAGCTTTCTTT
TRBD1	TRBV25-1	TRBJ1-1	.	CASRNGQGGTEAFF	TGTGCCAGCAGGAACGGACAGGGCGGGACTGAAGCTTTCTTT